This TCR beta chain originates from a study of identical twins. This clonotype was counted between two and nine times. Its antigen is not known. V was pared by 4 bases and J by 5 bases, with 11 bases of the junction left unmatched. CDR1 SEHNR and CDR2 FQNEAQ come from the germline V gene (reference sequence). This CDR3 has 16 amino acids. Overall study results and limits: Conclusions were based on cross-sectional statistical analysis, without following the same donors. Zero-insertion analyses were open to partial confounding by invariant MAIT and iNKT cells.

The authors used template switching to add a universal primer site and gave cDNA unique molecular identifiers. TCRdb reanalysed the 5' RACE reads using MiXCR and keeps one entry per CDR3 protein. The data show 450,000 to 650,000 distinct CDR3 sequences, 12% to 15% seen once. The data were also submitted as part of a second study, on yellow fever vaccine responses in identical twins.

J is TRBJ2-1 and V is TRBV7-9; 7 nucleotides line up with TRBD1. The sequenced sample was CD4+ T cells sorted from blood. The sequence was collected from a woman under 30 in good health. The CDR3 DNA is TGTGCCAGCAGCTCTACGACAGGGAACCTTCACAATGAGCAGTTCTTC. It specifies CASSSTTGNLHNEQFF.